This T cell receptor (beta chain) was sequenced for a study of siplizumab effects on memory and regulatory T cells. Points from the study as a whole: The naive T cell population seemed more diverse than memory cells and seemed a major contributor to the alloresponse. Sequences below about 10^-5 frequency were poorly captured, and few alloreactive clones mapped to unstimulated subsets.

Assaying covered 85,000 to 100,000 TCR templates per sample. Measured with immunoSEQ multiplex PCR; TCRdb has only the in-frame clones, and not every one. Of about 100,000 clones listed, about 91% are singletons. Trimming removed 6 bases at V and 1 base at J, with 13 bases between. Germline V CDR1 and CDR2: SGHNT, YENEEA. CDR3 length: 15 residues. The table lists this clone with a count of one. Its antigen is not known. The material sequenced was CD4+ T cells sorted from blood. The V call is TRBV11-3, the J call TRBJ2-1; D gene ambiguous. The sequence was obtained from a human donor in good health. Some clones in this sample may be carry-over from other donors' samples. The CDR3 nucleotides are TGTGCCAGCAGTCTTAGGCCGGGTTCCTACAATGAGCAGTTCTTC. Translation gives CASSLRPGSYNEQFF.